This entry lists 6 T cell receptor beta chains sequenced from one sample in a study of technical replicates of blood from several donors. Data came from immunoSEQ multiplex PCR; TCRdb stores just in-frame clones and leaves some out. Of fewer than 80,000 clones in the sample, about 86% were seen once. Sequencing used PBMCs. The receptor source for this set is a human donor in good health. Some clones in this sample may be carry-over from other donors' samples.

The gene calls are TRBV7-2 and TRBJ1-5; TRBD1 is a possible D gene (6 bases). With 5 bases removed from V and 6 bases from J, the gap between germline ends came to 14 bases. The CDR3 consists of 14 residues. Germline CDR1 is SGHTA and CDR2 is FQGNSA. The CDR3 spells CASSASGGPQPQHF. The CDR3 nucleotides are TGTGCCAGCAGCGCCTCGGGGGGGCCTCAGCCCCAGCATTTT.

V is TRBV2 and J is TRBJ2-2; 7 bases line up with TRBD2. The CDR3 spans 16 residues. V lost 1 base and J lost 4; bases outside the gene matches: 6. The germline V gene has CDR1 SNHLY and CDR2 FYNNEI. CDR3 loop: CASSEDGAGVTGELFF. CDR3 bases: TGTGCCAGCAGTGAAGACGGGGCGGGAGTCACCGGGGAGCTGTTTTTT.

The CDR3 protein is CASSLAETTYNEQFF. The DNA for the CDR3 is TGTGCCAGCAGCTTAGCGGAGACTACCTACAATGAGCAGTTCTTC. The chain has TRBV11-3 and TRBJ2-1, with D perhaps TRBD2 (5 bases). The CDR3 is made up of 15 amino acids. Germline V CDR1 and CDR2: SGHNT, YENEEA. Deletions cut 1 base from V and 2 bases from J, with 9 bases between.

This clone has only a few counts. V and J are TRBV19 and TRBJ1-5, with D tentatively TRBD1 (5 bases). Germline V gene sequence: CDR1 LNHDA, CDR2 SQIVND (reference sequence). Deletions cut 3 bases from V and 7 bases from J, with 13 bases between. The CDR3 runs 14 residues. CDR3 in DNA: TGTGCCAGTAGTATCCCAGGGCGAAGGCAGCCCCAGCATTTT. Translated, it gives CASSIPGRRQPQHF.

CDR3 sequence (DNA): TGTGCCACCCTGACCCGGGACAGGGGTAAAGCTTTCTTT. This encodes CATLTRDRGKAFF. The chain has TRBV19 and TRBJ1-1; 10 bases line up with TRBD1. CDR3 length: 13 amino acids. V gave up 10 bases and J gave up 9 bases; unmatched junction bases: 11. Germline V lookup: CDR1 LNHDA, CDR2 SQIVND (reference sequence).

Turning to this clone: The same CDR3 can be traced to other DNA sequences in this sample. The rearrangement joins TRBV5-1 to TRBJ2-7; D remains unclear. Per the germline V gene, CDR1 is SGHRS and CDR2 is YFSETQ. The germline V and J ends were trimmed by 0 bases and 4 bases, with 14 bases remaining between them. The CDR3 contains 15 residues. CDR3 coding DNA: TGCGCCAGCAGCTTGGTTCAAGGTGGGCCATACGAGCAGTACTTC. Its translation: CASSLVQGGPYEQYF.